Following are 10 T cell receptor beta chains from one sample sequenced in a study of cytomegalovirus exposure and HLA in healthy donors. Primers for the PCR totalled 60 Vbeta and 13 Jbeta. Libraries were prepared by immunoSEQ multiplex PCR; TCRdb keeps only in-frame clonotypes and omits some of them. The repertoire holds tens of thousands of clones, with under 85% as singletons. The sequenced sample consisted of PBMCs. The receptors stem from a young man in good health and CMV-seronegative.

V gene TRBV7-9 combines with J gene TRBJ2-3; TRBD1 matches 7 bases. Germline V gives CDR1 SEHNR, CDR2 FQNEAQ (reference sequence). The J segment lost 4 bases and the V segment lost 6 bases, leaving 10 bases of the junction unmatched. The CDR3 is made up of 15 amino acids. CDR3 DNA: TGTGCCAGCAGACGCGACAGGGATAGGCCAGATACGCAGTATTTT. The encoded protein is CASRRDRDRPDTQYF.

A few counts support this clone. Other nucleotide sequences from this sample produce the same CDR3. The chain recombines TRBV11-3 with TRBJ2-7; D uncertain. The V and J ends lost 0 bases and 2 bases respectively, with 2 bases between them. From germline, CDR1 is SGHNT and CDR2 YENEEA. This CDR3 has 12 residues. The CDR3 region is CASSLDTYEQYF. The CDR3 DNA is TGTGCCAGCAGCTTAGACACCTACGAGCAGTACTTC.

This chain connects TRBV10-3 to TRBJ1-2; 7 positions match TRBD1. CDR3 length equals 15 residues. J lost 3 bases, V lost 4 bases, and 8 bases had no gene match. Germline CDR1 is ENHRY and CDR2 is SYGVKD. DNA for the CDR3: TGTGCCATCAGTGTCGGGACAGCCCAAGACTATGGCTACACCTTC. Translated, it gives CAISVGTAQDYGYTF.

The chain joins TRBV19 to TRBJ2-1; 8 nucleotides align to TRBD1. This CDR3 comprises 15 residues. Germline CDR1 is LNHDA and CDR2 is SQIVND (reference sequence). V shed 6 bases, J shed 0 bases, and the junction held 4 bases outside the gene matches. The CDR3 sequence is CASRSGQGSYNEQFF. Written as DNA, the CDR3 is TGTGCCAGTAGATCTGGACAGGGCTCCTACAATGAGCAGTTCTTC.

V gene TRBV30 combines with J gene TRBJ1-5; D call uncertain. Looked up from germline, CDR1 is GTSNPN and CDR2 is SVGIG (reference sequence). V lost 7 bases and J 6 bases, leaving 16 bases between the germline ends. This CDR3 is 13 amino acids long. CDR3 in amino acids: CASDKGVGQPQHF. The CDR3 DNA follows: TGTGCCTCGGATAAGGGAGTCGGTCAGCCCCAGCATTTT.

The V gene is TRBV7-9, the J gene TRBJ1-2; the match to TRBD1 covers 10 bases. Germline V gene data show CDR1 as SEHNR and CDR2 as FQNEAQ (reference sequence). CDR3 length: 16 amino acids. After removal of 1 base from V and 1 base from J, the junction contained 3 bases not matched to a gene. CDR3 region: CASSLGGDRGNYGYTF. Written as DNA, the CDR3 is TGTGCCAGCAGCTTAGGTGGGGACAGGGGTAACTATGGCTACACCTTC.

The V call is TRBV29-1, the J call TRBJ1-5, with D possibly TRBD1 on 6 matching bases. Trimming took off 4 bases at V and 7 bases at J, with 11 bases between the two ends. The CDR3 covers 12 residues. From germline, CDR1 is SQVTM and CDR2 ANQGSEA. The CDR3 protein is CSVGDNGQPQHF. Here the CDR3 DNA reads TGCAGCGTTGGGGACAACGGGCAGCCCCAGCATTTT.

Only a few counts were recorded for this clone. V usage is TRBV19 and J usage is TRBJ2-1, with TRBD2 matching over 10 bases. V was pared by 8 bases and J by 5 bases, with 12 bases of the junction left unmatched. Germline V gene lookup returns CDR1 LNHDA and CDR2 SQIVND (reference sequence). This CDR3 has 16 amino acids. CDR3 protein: CASRDIAGGVNNEQFF. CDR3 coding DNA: TGTGCCAGTCGTGATATAGCGGGGGGCGTCAACAATGAGCAGTTCTTC.

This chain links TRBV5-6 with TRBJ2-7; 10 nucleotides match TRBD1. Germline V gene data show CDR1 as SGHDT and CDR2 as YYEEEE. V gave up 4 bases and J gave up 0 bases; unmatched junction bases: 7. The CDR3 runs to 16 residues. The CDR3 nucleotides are TGTGCCAGCAGCCCAGGGACAGGGGTCCCCTCCTACGAGCAGTACTTC. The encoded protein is CASSPGTGVPSYEQYF. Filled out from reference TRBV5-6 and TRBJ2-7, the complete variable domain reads DAGVTQSPTHLIKTRGQQVTLRCSPKSGHDTVSWYQQALGQGPQFIFQYYEEEERQRGNFPDRFSGHQFPNYSSELNVNALLLGDSALYLCASSPGTGVPSYEQYFGPGTRLTVT.

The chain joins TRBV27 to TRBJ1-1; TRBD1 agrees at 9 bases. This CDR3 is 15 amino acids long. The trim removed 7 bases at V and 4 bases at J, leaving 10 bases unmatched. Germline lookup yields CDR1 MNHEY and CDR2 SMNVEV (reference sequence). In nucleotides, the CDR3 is TGTGCCAGCACCCAGACAGGGGGTTTGGCCACTGAAGCTTTCTTT. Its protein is CASTQTGGLATEAFF.